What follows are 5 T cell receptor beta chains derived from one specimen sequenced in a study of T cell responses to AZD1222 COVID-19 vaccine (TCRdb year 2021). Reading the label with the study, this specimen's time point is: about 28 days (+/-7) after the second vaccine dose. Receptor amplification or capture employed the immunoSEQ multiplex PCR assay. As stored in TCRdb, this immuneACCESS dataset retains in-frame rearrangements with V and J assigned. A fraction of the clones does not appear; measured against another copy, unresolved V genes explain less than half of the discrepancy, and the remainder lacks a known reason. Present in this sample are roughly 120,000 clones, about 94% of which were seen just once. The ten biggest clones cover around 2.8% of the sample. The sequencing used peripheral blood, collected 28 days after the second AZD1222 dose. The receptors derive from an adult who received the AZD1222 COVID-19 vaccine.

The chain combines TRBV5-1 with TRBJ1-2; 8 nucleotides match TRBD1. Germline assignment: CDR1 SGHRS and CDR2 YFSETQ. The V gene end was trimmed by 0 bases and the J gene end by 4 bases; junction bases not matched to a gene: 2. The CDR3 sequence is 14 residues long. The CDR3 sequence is CASSLGTGGYGYTF. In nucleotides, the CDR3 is TGCGCCAGCAGCTTGGGAACAGGGGGCTATGGCTACACCTTC.

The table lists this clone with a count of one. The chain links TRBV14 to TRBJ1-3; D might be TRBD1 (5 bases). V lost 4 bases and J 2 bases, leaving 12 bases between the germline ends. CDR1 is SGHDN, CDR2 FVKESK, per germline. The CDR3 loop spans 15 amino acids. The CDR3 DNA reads TGTGCCAGCAGCCCGATCTGGGGGGCTGGAAACACCATATATTTT. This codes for CASSPIWGAGNTIYF. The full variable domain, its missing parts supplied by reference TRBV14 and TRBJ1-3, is EAGVTQFPSHSVIEKGQTVTLRCDPISGHDNLYWYRRVMGKEIKFLLHFVKESKQDESGMPNNRFLAERTGGTYSTLKVQPAELEDSGVYFCASSPIWGAGNTIYFGEGSWLTVV.

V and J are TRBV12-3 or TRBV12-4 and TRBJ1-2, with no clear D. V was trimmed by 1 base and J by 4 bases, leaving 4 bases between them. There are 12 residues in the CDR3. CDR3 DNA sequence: TGTGCCAGCAGTTTAGGGCTCTATGGCTACACCTTC. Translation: CASSLGLYGYTF.

The CDR3, as DNA: TGTGCCAGCAGCTTGGTGACGGGGGCCGGCGGGGAGCTGTTTTTT. Translation gives CASSLVTGAGGELFF. The chain couples TRBV5-4 to TRBJ2-2; D may match TRBD1 or TRBD2 (6 bases each). The germline V and J ends were trimmed by 0 bases and 7 bases, with 13 bases remaining between them. Germline V gene data show CDR1 as SGHNT and CDR2 as YYREEE (reference sequence). This CDR3 has 15 residues.

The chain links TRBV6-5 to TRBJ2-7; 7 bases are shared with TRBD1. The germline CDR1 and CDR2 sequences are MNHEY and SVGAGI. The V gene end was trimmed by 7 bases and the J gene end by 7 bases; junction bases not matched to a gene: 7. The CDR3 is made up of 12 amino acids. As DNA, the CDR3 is TGTGCCAGCACCCCACAGGGGCGGGAGCAGTACTTC. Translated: CASTPQGREQYF.